This T cell receptor (beta chain) stems from a study of OX40 agonist ivuxolimab in advanced cancers. Background on the study: Three individuals attained partial responses, comprising one hepatocellular carcinoma case and two cutaneous melanoma cases.

Per germline, CDR1 SGHDN and CDR2 FVKESK. V lost 8 bases, J lost 0 bases, and 7 bases lay in between. The CDR3 covers 12 residues. Clones were sequenced by immunoSEQ multiplex PCR, and TCRdb holds only the in-frame ones, with some missing. The sample yields some 43,000 clones, around 87% seen once. Whole-study results and caveats: Not determined was the antigen specificity of the expanded peripheral T cells. Clonal expansion from baseline to week 6 occurred in both CD4+ and CD8+ T cells.

Comment on this clone: The antigen is unknown.

Sequenced here: CD4+ or CD8+ T cells sorted from blood, sampled in a trial of the OX40 agonist ivuxolimab. This sequence joins TRBV14 and TRBJ2-5; D call uncertain. This TCR came from an adult with an advanced solid tumor such as melanoma, head and neck, liver or kidney cancer. The CDR3 is CASRRDQETQYF. The CDR3 nucleotides are TGTGCCAGCCGACGGGACCAAGAGACCCAGTACTTC.